The T cell receptor beta chain under discussion was sequenced for a study of cytomegalovirus exposure and HLA in healthy donors. Whole-study results and caveats: Analysis was carried out at a later point, and it linked a missense DCLRE1C variant to TCR beta V- and J-gene trimming. A few chains tied to CMV proved CMV antigen-specific in vitro.

As regards this clone: Its antigen remains unknown.

Both 60 Vbeta primers and 13 Jbeta primers went into the PCR. Some clones are missing from TCRdb's copy, which holds only in-frame ones; the method was immunoSEQ multiplex PCR. The sample lists 100,000 to 150,000 clones, 65% to 85% seen once, with approximately 0.22% in the top ten. The CDR3 covers 18 residues. J was trimmed by 9 bases and V by 5 bases; bases with no gene match: 22. Germline CDR1 MRHNA, CDR2 SNTAGT. This TCR was recovered from a man aged 45-65 years in good health and CMV-seronegative. This sequence joins TRBV6-4 and TRBJ1-5, with TRBD1 matching 7 bases. Material: PBMCs. In nucleotides, the CDR3 is TGTGCCAGCAGTTCCATAGACTACCTAAGGACAGGTTTTTGGCCCCAGCATTTT. Amino acids: CASSSIDYLRTGFWPQHF.